Sequencing of this T cell receptor beta chain was carried out in a study of control samples from healthy donors and cancer patients. The sample holds one count of this clone. After removal of 1 base from V and 6 bases from J, the junction contained 5 bases not matched to a gene. The CDR3 has 14 residues. Germline V lookup: CDR1 SGHTA, CDR2 FQGTGA. Clones were sequenced by immunoSEQ multiplex PCR, and TCRdb holds only the in-frame ones, with some missing. The sample carries about 190,000 clones, roughly 93% recorded once. The J gene is TRBJ1-1, the V gene TRBV7-3, with TRBD1 identical over 7 bases. Sample: blood. This clonotype was obtained from a man between 18 and 35 years old in good health. The CDR3 nucleotides read TGTGCCAGCAGCTTAATAGGGGGCGCCGCTGAAGCTTTCTTT. Protein product: CASSLIGGAAEAFF.